This is a list of T cell receptor beta chains from one sample in a study of response to subunit inactivated influenza vaccine. TCRdb fed the RT-PCR reads into MiXCR, producing one record per CDR3 protein. The table lists roughly 760,000 distinct CDR3 sequences, 21% of them singletons. The specimen comprised PBMCs from blood, sampled 5 to 6 days after vaccination. All receptors come from a man between 45 and 60 years old who received an inactivated influenza vaccine. Both conserved end residues are part of each CDR3. D genes are given only for firm matches. Clone size is shown for a subset of rows, as once, few, many or a class of expanded clone.

TRBJ2-7 NA TRBV5-1 NA CASRPTPGAYEQYF TGCGCCAGCAGACCGACCCCCGGCGCCTACGAGCAGTACTTC
TRBJ2-5 TRBD2 TRBV11-2 NA CASSLARTSGTVLTQYF TGTGCCAGCAGCTTAGCCCGGACTAGCGGGACGGTCTTGACCCAGTACTTC
TRBJ1-5 TRBD1 TRBV7-2 few CASSLDVRGGNQPQHF TGTGCCAGCAGCTTAGATGTCAGGGGGGGCAATCAGCCCCAGCATTTT
TRBJ1-2 NA TRBV7-2 few CASSYPQVYGYTF TGTGCCAGCAGCTACCCACAGGTCTATGGCTACACCTTC
TRBJ2-7 NA TRBV7-2 NA CASSLAFEQYF TGTGCCAGCAGCTTAGCGTTCGAGCAGTACTTC
TRBJ1-4 TRBD1 TRBV29-1 NA CSGGTGTNEKLFF TGCAGCGGGGGGACAGGGACTAATGAAAAACTGTTTTTT
TRBJ2-2 NA TRBV24-1 few CATSDPPTGELFF TGTGCCACCAGTGACCCTCCCACCGGGGAGCTGTTTTTT
TRBJ1-1 NA TRBV28 NA CASTNNRALNTEAFF TGTGCCAGCACCAACAACAGGGCCCTGAACACTGAAGCTTTCTTT
TRBJ2-7 TRBD1 TRBV10-3 NA CAISDPGQGTYEQYF TGTGCCATCAGTGACCCGGGACAGGGAACTTACGAGCAGTACTTC
TRBJ1-1 TRBD1 TRBV13 NA CASSQQGWNTEAFF TGTGCCAGCAGCCAACAGGGGTGGAACACTGAAGCTTTCTTT
TRBJ2-1 NA TRBV12-3/TRBV12-4 NA CASSPFLSSYNEQFF TGTGCCAGCAGTCCCTTTTTGAGCTCCTACAATGAGCAGTTCTTC
TRBJ2-6 NA TRBV20-1 many CSPFRPLSGANVLTF TGCAGTCCGTTCCGTCCTCTCTCTGGGGCCAACGTCCTGACTTTC
TRBJ1-3 TRBD1 TRBV6-5 few CASSYQGQGVGNTIYF TGTGCCAGCAGTTACCAGGGACAGGGGGTTGGAAACACCATATATTTT
TRBJ2-3 NA TRBV5-1 many CASSLSGLLTDTQYF TGCGCCAGCAGCTTGTCAGGGCTCCTCACAGATACGCAGTATTTT
TRBJ2-7 NA TRBV4-2 few CASQDPMNYEQYF TGTGCCAGTCAGGACCCTATGAACTACGAGCAGTACTTC
TRBJ2-5 TRBD1 TRBV6-5 NA CASSSPGQGGETQYF TGTGCCAGCAGTTCTCCGGGACAGGGAGGAGAGACCCAGTACTTC
TRBJ2-7 NA TRBV9 few CASSVESTAGVYEQYF TGTGCCAGCAGCGTAGAAAGTACAGCTGGGGTCTACGAGCAGTACTTC
TRBJ2-7 TRBD1 TRBV9 NA CASSARDRASTYEQYF TGTGCCAGCAGCGCCCGGGACAGGGCTTCTACCTACGAGCAGTACTTC
TRBJ2-7 TRBD1 TRBV29-1 many CSGVDRGYEQYF TGCAGCGGGGTGGACAGGGGCTACGAGCAGTACTTC
TRBJ2-1 TRBD1 TRBV7-6 many CASSLAGTGLNNEQFF TGTGCCAGCAGCTTAGCGGGGACAGGGTTGAACAATGAGCAGTTCTTC
TRBJ2-7 TRBD2 TRBV4-1 few CASSQVSSGRVYEQYF TGCGCCAGCAGCCAAGTATCTAGCGGGAGGGTCTACGAGCAGTACTTC
TRBJ2-3 NA TRBV6-1 few CASSESAGNTDTQYF TGTGCCAGCAGTGAAAGTGCGGGGAACACAGATACGCAGTATTTT
TRBJ2-7 TRBD1 TRBV5-1 NA CASSLGDRTTYEQYF TGCGCCAGCAGCTTGGGGGACAGGACAACCTACGAGCAGTACTTC
TRBJ2-1 TRBD2 TRBV11-2 few CASSSSGLAGSGSSYNEQFF TGTGCCAGCAGCTCCTCGGGGCTAGCGGGCTCTGGAAGCTCCTACAATGAGCAGTTCTTC
TRBJ2-6 TRBD2 TRBV14 NA CASSPDRGLAGANVLTF TGTGCCAGCAGCCCCGACCGAGGACTAGCTGGGGCCAACGTCCTGACTTTC
TRBJ2-2 NA TRBV27 many CASSSGVTGELFF TGTGCCAGCAGTTCAGGGGTCACCGGGGAGCTGTTTTTT
TRBJ2-1 NA TRBV19 few CASSSGGVSYNEQFF TGTGCCAGCAGTTCGGGCGGGGTATCCTACAATGAGCAGTTCTTC
TRBJ1-2 NA TRBV7-2 few CASSVNSGDGGYTF TGTGCCAGCAGCGTTAATTCGGGTGACGGCGGCTACACCTTC
TRBJ2-6 NA TRBV29-1 NA CSVIGGSGANVLTF TGCAGCGTTATAGGGGGCTCTGGGGCCAACGTCCTGACTTTC
TRBJ2-1 NA TRBV3-1 few CASSQGRAIANEQFF TGTGCCAGCAGCCAAGGCAGGGCAATCGCGAATGAGCAGTTCTTC
TRBJ1-6 NA TRBV10-3 few CAISPENNSPLHF TGTGCCATCAGCCCGGAGAATAATTCACCCCTCCACTTT
TRBJ2-7 NA TRBV6-1 few CASSEDFVNSRYEQYF TGTGCCAGCAGTGAAGATTTTGTCAACAGCCGGTACGAGCAGTACTTC
TRBJ1-2 NA TRBV5-1 NA CASSLAGTEGYMGYTF TGCGCCAGCAGCTTGGCGGGGACTGAAGGTTATATGGGCTACACCTTC
TRBJ1-6 TRBD1 TRBV6-1 few CASSPGGGDSPLHF TGTGCCAGCAGTCCAGGGGGCGGTGATTCACCCCTCCACTTT
TRBJ2-7 NA TRBV5-1 NA CASSPSGGIYEQYF TGCGCCAGCAGCCCCTCTGGGGGGATATACGAGCAGTACTTC
TRBJ2-1 NA TRBV7-6 NA CASSSWSTYNEQFF TGTGCCAGCAGCTCTTGGTCAACCTACAATGAGCAGTTCTTC
TRBJ2-7 NA TRBV5-1 many CASKNEYEQYF TGCGCCAGCAAGAATGAGTACGAGCAGTACTTC